The sequence of this TCR beta chain was determined in a study of CXCR3-negative and CXCR3-positive naive CD8 T cells (dated by TCRdb to 2018 to 2020). Some background on the complete study: In total, some 140 million TRB reads were obtained, which works out to roughly 1.5 +/- 0.3 million reads per library. The TRBV-TRBJ cluster analysis covered naive subsets from a handful of donors and memory cells from 3 donors. Diversity and physicochemical repertoire analyses were performed on around ten donors pooled from two independent experiments.

About this clonotype: Its antigen is unknown.

The CDR3 covers 13 residues, taking in both the cysteine and the phenylalanine. DNA for this receptor is not on file. The study at large found these results: Similar TRBV-TRBJ usage was shown by naive CXCR3-negative and CXCR3-positive cells from the same donor, whereas distinct patterns were shown by memory cells. Surface CD5, linked to self-reactivity in mice, was comparable between naive subsets; TCR interaction strength was therefore also inferred from TRB CDR3 physicochemical properties. TRB CDR3s from CXCR3-positive naive cells showed higher hydrophobicity (lower Kidera factor 4), lower energy, and higher strength and volume indices than CXCR3-negative naive cells. Freshly isolated PBMCs were used for most assays because CXCR3 expression went down partially after cryopreservation. Both naive subsets had comparably high repertoire diversity, while memory CD8+ T cells had much lower repertoire diversity.

Sequencing used a NextSeq 550. The Human TCR Profiling Kit (MiLaboratory) was used to make UMI-labeled 5' RACE TRB cDNA libraries. cDNA synthesis used the entire amount of extracted RNA, and PCR amplification then used the entire amount of cDNA produced. The libraries were made side by side, with each library going through the same number of PCR cycles. On the study's bioinformatics: MIGEC and MiXCR extracted about 50,000 +/- 10,000 unique UMI-labeled TRB cDNA molecules per library, requiring at least two reads per UMI. Each library averaged 40,000 +/- 10,000 functional in-frame TRB CDR3 nucleotide clonotypes without stop codons. After downsampling to 5000 UMI-labeled TRB molecules per sample, diversity metrics, including normalized Shannon-Wiener and Chao1, were computed in VDJtools. VDJtools computed clonotype-size-weighted physicochemical properties of the central five CDR3 residues: interaction energy, strength, volume and Kidera factor 4. TCRdb reprocessed the reads and provides one entry for every CDR3 protein sequence; no DNA is given. TCRdb's processing, not the study's, gives the V and J calls here. The sample's own table lists over 40,000 distinct CDR3 sequences. About 2% of the sample is held by the ten biggest clonotypes.

For each CD8+ T cell subset, flow sorting was done in triplicate, and roughly 320,000 cells per subset went directly into RLT lysis buffer. To exclude memory contaminants, naive CD8+ T cells were stringently defined as CD45RO-CCR7+CD27+CD95-. Using standard density gradient centrifugation, peripheral blood mononuclear cells were isolated from buffy coats. A FACSAria III was used to flow-sort naive CXCR3-negative and CXCR3-positive CD8+ T cells. An RNeasy Mini Kit was used to extract total RNA from the sorted cells. This chain joins TRBV12-3 or TRBV12-4 to TRBJ2-7; TCRdb outputs TRBD1, but without DNA this stays unchecked. The receptor was isolated from a human donor in good health. Some clones in this sample may be carry-over from other donors' samples. Sequencing was carried out using naive CXCR3- CD8+ T cells from blood. The cell subset or site label on this specimen signifies: CD45RO-CCR7+CD27+CD95- naive CD8+ T cells lacking CXCR3 (TNR3-). The CDR3 sequence is CASSHLTGDEQYF.